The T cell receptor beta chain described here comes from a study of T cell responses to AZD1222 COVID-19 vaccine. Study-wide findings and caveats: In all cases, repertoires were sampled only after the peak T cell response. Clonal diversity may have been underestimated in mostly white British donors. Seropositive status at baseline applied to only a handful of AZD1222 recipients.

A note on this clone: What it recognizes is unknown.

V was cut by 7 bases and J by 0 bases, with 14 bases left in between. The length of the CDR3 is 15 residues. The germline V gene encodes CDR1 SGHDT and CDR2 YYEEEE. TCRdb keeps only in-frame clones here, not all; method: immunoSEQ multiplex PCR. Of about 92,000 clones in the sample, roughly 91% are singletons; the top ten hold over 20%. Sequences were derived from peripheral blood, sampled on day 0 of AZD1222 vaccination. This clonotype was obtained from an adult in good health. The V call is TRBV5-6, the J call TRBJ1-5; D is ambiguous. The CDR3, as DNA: TGTGCCAGCGGATTCGGGGTGGATAGCAATCAGCCCCAGCATTTT. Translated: CASGFGVDSNQPQHF.